The rows below give T cell receptor beta chains drawn from one sample of a study of T cell responses to AZD1222 COVID-19 vaccine. Profiled with immunoSEQ multiplex PCR; TCRdb holds only in-frame clones, not every one. The sample carries around 140,000 clones, about 92% recorded once. The sequencing used peripheral blood, collected after recovery from COVID-19. Receptors were obtained from an adult who had recovered from COVID-19. The CDR3 runs from the conserved cysteine through the conserved F or W. A D gene is named only where the DNA matches it firmly. Clone size is not always given. Where it is, it says once, few, many or a class for expanded clones.

J gene	V gene	clone size	D gene	CDR3 DNA	CDR3 protein
TRBJ1-2	TRBV6-5	once	-	TGTGCCAGCAGTAGGGGACACCGAGCTAACTATGGCTACACCTTC	CASSRGHRANYGYTF
TRBJ2-1	TRBV6-1	-	-	TGTGCCAGCAGTGAAAAGGAGAGCTCCTACAATGAGCAGTTCTTC	CASSEKESSYNEQFF
TRBJ1-2	TRBV27	once	TRBD1	TGTGCCAGCAGCCGAGGGGGCGGCTATGGCTACACCTTC	CASSRGGGYGYTF
TRBJ2-1	TRBV27	-	TRBD2	TGTGCCAGCAGACTACGCCGTCCGGGACTAGCGATCATTAGCTCCTACAATGAGCAGTTCTTC	CASRLRRPGLAIISSYNEQFF
TRBJ2-1	TRBV30	-	-	TGTGCCTGGAGTAACACGGCAGGGGGGCGCGGCAATGAGCAGTTCTTC	CAWSNTAGGRGNEQFF
TRBJ2-7	TRBV7-8	-	-	TGTGCCAGCAGCTTAGCCGGAAACATCTACGAGCAGTACTTC	CASSLAGNIYEQYF
TRBJ2-7	TRBV2	-	TRBD2	TGTGCCAGCGATCCCACCTTCGGGAGGGGGAGGGCCTACGAGCAGTACTTC	CASDPTFGRGRAYEQYF
TRBJ2-2	TRBV29-1	-	-	TGCAGCGTAGATCGACGGACCGGGGAGCTGTTTTTT	CSVDRRTGELFF
TRBJ2-1	TRBV7-9	-	TRBD2	TGTGCCAGCAGCTTAGATAGCGGGAGGGTAGCTGAGCAGTTCTTC	CASSLDSGRVAEQFF
TRBJ1-1	TRBV19	-	-	TGTGCCAGTAGTATAGACAGAAATACTGAAGCTTTCTTT	CASSIDRNTEAFF